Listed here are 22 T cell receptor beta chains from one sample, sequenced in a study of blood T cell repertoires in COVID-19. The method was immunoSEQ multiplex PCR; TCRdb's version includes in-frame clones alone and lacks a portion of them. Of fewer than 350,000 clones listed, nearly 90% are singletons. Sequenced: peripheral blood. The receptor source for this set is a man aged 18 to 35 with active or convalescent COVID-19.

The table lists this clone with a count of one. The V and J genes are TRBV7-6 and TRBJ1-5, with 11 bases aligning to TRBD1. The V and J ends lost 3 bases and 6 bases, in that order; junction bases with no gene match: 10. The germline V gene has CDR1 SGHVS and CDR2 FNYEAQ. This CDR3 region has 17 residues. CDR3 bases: TGTGCCAGCAGCTTTCCCGGCGGACAGGGGGCTGGTCAGCCCCAGCATTTT. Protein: CASSFPGGQGAGQPQHF.

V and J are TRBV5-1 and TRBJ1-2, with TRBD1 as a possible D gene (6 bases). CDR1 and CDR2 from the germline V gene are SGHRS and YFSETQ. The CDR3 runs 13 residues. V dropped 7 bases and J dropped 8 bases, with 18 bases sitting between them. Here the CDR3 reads CASETDQGWGYTF. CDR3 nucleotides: TGCGCCAGCGAAACCGATCAGGGGTGGGGCTACACCTTC.

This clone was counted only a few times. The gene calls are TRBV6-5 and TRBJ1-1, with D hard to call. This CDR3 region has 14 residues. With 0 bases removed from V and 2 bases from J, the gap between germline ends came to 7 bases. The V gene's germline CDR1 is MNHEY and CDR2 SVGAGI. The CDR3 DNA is TGTGCCAGCAGTTACTCAACAATTAACACTGAAGCTTTCTTT. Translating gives CASSYSTINTEAFF.

CDR3 residues: CASSLGASPKYF. CDR3 nucleotides: TGTGCCAGCAGTTTAGGGGCTAGCCCAAAGTACTTC. The chain employs TRBV12-3 or TRBV12-4 and TRBJ2-7; TRBD2 is a possible D gene (5 bases). Trimming left V 1 base short and J 11 bases short, with 12 bases between. The CDR3 spans 12 residues.

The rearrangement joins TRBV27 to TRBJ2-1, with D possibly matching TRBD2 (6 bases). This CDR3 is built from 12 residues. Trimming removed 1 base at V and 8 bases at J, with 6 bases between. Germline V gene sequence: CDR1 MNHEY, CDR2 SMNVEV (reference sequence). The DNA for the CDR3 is TGTGCCAGCAGTTTATGGGGGGATGAGCAGTTCTTC. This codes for CASSLWGDEQFF.

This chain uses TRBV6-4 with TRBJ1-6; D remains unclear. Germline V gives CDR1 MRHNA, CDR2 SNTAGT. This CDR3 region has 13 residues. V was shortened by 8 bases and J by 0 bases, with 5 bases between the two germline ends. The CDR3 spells CASRSSYNSPLHF. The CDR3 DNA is TGTGCCAGCCGGAGCTCCTATAATTCACCCCTCCACTTT.

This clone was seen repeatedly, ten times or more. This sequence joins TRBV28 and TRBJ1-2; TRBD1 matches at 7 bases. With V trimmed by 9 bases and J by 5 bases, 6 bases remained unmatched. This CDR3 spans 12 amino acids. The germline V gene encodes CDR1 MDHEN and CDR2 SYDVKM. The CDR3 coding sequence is TGTGCCAGTAAATACAGGGGATATGGCTACACCTTC. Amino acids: CASKYRGYGYTF.

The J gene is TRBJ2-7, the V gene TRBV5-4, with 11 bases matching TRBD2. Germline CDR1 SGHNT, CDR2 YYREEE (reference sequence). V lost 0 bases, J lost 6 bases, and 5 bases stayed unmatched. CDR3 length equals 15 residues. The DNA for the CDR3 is TGTGCCAGCAGCTTGGTTGGGACTAGCGGTATCGAGCAGTACTTC. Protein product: CASSLVGTSGIEQYF.

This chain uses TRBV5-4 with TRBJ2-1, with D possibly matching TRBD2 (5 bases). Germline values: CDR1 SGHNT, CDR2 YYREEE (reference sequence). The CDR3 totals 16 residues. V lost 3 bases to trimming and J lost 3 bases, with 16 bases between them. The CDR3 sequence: CASSSLASDGYNEQFF. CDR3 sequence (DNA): TGTGCCAGCAGCTCCCTAGCTTCTGACGGCTACAATGAGCAGTTCTTC.

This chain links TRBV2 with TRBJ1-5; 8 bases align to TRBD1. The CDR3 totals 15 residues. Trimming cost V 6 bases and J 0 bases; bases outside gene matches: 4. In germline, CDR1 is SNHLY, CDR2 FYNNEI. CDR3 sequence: CASSLTGASNQPQHF. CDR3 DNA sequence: TGTGCCAGCAGCCTGACAGGGGCTAGCAATCAGCCCCAGCATTTT. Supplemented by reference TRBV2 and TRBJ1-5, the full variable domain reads EPEVTQTPSHQVTQMGQEVILRCVPISNHLYFYWYRQILGQKVEFLVSFYNNEISEKSEIFDDQFSVERPDGSNFTLKIRSTKLEDSAMYFCASSLTGASNQPQHFGDGTRLSIL.

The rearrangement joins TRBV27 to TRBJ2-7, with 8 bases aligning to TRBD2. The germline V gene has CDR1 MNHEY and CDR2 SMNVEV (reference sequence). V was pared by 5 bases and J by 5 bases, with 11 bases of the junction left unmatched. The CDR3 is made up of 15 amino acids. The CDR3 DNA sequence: TGTGCCAGCAGTCCCCTCGGAGCGGGGGTCGACGAGCAGTACTTC. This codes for CASSPLGAGVDEQYF.

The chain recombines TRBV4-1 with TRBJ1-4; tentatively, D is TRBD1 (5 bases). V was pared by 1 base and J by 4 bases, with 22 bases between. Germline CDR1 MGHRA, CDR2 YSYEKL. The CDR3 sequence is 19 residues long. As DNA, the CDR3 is TGCGCCAGCAGCCAAGTCGGTTTGTGGGCTTCAGGGCGTAATGAAAAACTGTTTTTT. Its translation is CASSQVGLWASGRNEKLFF.

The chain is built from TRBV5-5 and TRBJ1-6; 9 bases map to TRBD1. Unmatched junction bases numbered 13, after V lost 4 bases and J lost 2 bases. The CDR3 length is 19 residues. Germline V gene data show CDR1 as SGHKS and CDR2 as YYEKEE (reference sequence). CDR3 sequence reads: CASSILQGAAGAYNSPLHF. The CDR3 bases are TGTGCCAGCAGCATACTACAGGGGGCGGCGGGGGCCTATAATTCACCCCTCCACTTT.

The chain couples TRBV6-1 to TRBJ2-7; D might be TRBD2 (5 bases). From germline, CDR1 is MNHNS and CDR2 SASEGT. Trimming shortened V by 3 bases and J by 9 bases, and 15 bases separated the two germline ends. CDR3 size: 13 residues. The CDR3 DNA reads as TGTGCCAGCAGTGATCCGGGCACTGCGGGGCAGTACTTC. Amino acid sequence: CASSDPGTAGQYF.

CDR3 loop: CSVDFSSLSSGELFF. The CDR3 DNA follows: TGCAGCGTTGATTTTTCTAGCCTATCCTCCGGGGAGCTGTTTTTT. The genes are TRBV29-1 and TRBJ2-2; possibly TRBD2 for D (5 bases). V was clipped by 3 bases and J by 6 bases, with 17 bases between them. The CDR3 consists of 15 residues. Per germline, CDR1 SQVTM and CDR2 ANQGSEA.

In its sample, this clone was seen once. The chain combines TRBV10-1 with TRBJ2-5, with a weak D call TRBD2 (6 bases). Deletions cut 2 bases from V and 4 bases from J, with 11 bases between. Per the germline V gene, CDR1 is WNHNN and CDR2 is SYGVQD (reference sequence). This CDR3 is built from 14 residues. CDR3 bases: TGCGCCAGCAGTGAGGTTGGGACTCCAGAGACCCAGTACTTC. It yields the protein CASSEVGTPETQYF.

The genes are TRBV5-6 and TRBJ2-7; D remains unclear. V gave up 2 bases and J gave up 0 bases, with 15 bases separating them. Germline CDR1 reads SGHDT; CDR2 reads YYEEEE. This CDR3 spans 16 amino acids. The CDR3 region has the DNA TGTGCCAGCAGCTTTTTTTCCCACCTGAGCTCCTACGAGCAGTACTTC. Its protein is CASSFFSHLSSYEQYF.

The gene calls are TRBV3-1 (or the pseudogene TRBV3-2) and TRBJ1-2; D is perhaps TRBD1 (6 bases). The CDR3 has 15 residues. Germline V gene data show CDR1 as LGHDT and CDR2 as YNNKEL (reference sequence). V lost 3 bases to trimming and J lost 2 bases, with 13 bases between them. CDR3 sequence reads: CASSHRTALNYGYTF. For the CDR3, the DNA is TGTGCCAGCAGCCACAGGACAGCCCTAAACTATGGCTACACCTTC.

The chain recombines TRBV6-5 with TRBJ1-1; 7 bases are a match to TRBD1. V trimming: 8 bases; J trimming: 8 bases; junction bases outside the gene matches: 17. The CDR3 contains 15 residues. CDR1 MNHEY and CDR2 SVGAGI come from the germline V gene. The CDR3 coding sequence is TGTGCCAGCGGAAAACCCGGGACAGTCCAGGAGGAAGCTTTCTTT. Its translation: CASGKPGTVQEEAFF.

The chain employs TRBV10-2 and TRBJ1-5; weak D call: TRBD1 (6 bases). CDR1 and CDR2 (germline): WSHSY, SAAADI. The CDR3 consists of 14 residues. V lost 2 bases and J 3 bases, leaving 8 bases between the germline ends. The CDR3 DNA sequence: TGCGCCAGCAGTGAGAACAGGGTCAATCAGCCCCAGCATTTT. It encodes CASSENRVNQPQHF.

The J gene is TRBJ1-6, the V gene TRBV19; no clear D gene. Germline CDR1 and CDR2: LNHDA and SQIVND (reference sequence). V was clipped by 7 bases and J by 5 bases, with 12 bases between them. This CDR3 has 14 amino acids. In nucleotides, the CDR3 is TGTGCCAGTATCGGGAGTCGCGATAATTCACCCCTCCACTTT. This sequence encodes CASIGSRDNSPLHF.

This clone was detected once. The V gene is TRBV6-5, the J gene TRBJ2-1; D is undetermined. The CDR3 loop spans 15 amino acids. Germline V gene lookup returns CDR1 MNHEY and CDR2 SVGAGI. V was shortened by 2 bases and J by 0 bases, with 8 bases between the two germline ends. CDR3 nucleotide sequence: TGTGCCAGCAGTTACGGAGCAGACTCCTACAATGAGCAGTTCTTC. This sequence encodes CASSYGADSYNEQFF.